A single sample is the source of the 31 T cell receptor beta chains below, sequenced in a study of OX40 agonist ivuxolimab in advanced cancers. This table comes from immunoSEQ multiplex PCR, and its TCRdb copy is limited to in-frame clones, with some not included. The sample contains roughly 61,000 clones, roughly 90% of which appear only once. This specimen was CD4+ or CD8+ T cells sorted from blood, taken in a trial of the OX40 agonist ivuxolimab. These receptors all come from an adult with an advanced solid tumor such as melanoma, head and neck, liver or kidney cancer.

The rearrangement links TRBV15 to TRBJ2-3; D gene uncertain. Germline V CDR1 and CDR2: LNHNV, YYDKDF (reference sequence). CDR3 size: 14 residues. V lost 0 bases to trimming and J lost 2 bases, with 6 bases between them. CDR3 sequence (DNA): TGTGCCACCAGCAGAGATCTGGACACAGATACGCAGTATTTT. Amino acid sequence: CATSRDLDTDTQYF.

Only one count was recorded for this clone. The V and J genes are TRBV7-2 and TRBJ1-1, with TRBD1 as a possible D gene (5 bases). The V end lost 2 bases, the J end lost 4 bases, and 11 bases lay between the germline ends. This CDR3 is built from 14 residues. Germline lookup yields CDR1 SGHTA and CDR2 FQGNSA. DNA for the CDR3: TGTGCCAGCAGCTTAACGCAGGGTATCACTGAAGCTTTCTTT. Its translation: CASSLTQGITEAFF.

V and J are TRBV27 and TRBJ2-1; D tentatively reads TRBD1 or TRBD2 (5 bases each). This CDR3 has 15 residues. Germline loops: CDR1 MNHEY, CDR2 SMNVEV (reference sequence). V was trimmed by 7 bases and J by 2 bases, leaving 15 bases between them. CDR3 sequence (DNA): TGTGCCAGCATGTGGGACGGCGACCCCTACAATGAGCAGTTCTTC. It translates to CASMWDGDPYNEQFF.

The rearrangement joins TRBV21-1 to TRBJ1-1; TRBD1 reflects the table's D call only, with no check against the DNA. TRBV21-1 is a known pseudogene. The length of the CDR3 is 15 residues. CDR3 coding DNA: TGTGCCAGCAGCAAACAGGAGGACAGGTGCACTGAAGCTTTCTTT. Translated, it gives CASSKQEDRCTEAFF.

The chain couples TRBV15 to TRBJ1-5; a possible D gene is TRBD1 (6 bases). The CDR3 has 15 amino acids. Trimming took 1 base from V and 3 from J, leaving 10 bases between them. Germline lookup yields CDR1 LNHNV and CDR2 YYDKDF (reference sequence). Here the CDR3 reads CATSRVPGDNQPQHF. The CDR3 nucleotides read TGTGCCACCAGCAGAGTTCCAGGGGACAATCAGCCCCAGCATTTT.

The gene calls are TRBV15 and TRBJ1-2, with TRBD1 identical over 8 bases. Germline values: CDR1 LNHNV, CDR2 YYDKDF (reference sequence). CDR3 length: 13 amino acids. The V and J ends lost 2 bases and 6 bases, in that order; junction bases with no gene match: 2. In DNA form, the CDR3 reads TGTGCCACCAGCAGACAGGGGGCCGATGGCTACACCTTC. Protein: CATSRQGADGYTF.

The V and J genes are TRBV29-1 and TRBJ1-1; no reliable D call. Germline loops: CDR1 SQVTM, CDR2 ANQGSEA. Deletions cut 2 bases from V and 2 bases from J, with 3 bases between. The CDR3 runs 11 residues. In DNA, the CDR3 is TGCAGCGTTGAACAAAACACTGAAGCTTTCTTT. Residues: CSVEQNTEAFF.

The V and J genes are TRBV28 and TRBJ1-5; D unclear. V was trimmed by 7 bases and J by 0 bases, leaving 13 bases between them. Germline assignment: CDR1 MDHEN and CDR2 SYDVKM. There are 15 residues in the CDR3. The CDR3 nucleotides are TGTGCCAGCAAGGTTGTTGAATATAGCAATCAGCCCCAGCATTTT. It yields the protein CASKVVEYSNQPQHF.

This rearrangement joins TRBV7-6 to TRBJ1-2, with 8 nucleotides matching TRBD1. Germline V gene lookup returns CDR1 SGHVS and CDR2 FNYEAQ. The CDR3 spans 15 residues. Trimming removed 4 bases from V and 7 bases from J; junction bases left unmatched: 11. CDR3 nucleotides: TGTGCCAGCAGCTCGGTTCGGACAGGGTTCGTTGGCTACACCTTC. Protein product: CASSSVRTGFVGYTF.

This rearrangement joins TRBV28 to TRBJ1-4; D gene uncertain. The V end was cut by 6 bases, the J end by 4 bases, with 15 bases between. This CDR3 region has 15 residues. Per germline, CDR1 MDHEN and CDR2 SYDVKM. The CDR3 coding sequence is TGTGCCAGCAGCGAAAGAGACGGGATTAATGAAAAACTGTTTTTT. Amino acids: CASSERDGINEKLFF.

This chain connects TRBV15 to TRBJ2-1, with 10 bases matching TRBD1. Trimming cost V 1 base and J 15 bases; bases outside gene matches: 9. This CDR3 has 14 residues. Per germline, CDR1 LNHNV and CDR2 YYDKDF (reference sequence). The CDR3 DNA sequence: TGTGCCACCAGCAGAGGGTTAGGAGACAGGGGGCCGTTCTTC. This encodes CATSRGLGDRGPFF. The whole variable domain, filled in from reference TRBV15 and TRBJ2-1, reads DAMVIQNPRYQVTQFGKPVTLSCSQTLNHNVMYWYQQKSSQAPKLLFHYYDKDFNNEADTPDNFQSRRPNTSFCFLDIRSPGLGDTAMYLCATSRGLGDRGPFFGPGTRLTVL.

J is TRBJ2-3 and V is TRBV7-9; 8 bases map to TRBD2. After removal of 5 bases from V and 1 base from J, the junction contained 5 bases not matched to a gene. This CDR3 region has 15 residues. Germline CDR1 SEHNR, CDR2 FQNEAQ (reference sequence). The CDR3 DNA follows: TGTGCCAGCAGCCCCAATAGCGGGGGCACAGATACGCAGTATTTT. Its protein is CASSPNSGGTDTQYF. Complete variable domain (other parts from reference TRBV7-9 and TRBJ2-3): DTGVSQNPRHKITKRGQNVTFRCDPISEHNRLYWYRQTLGQGPEFLTYFQNEAQLEKSRLLSDRFSAERPKGSFSTLEIQRTEQGDSAMYLCASSPNSGGTDTQYFGPGTRLTVL.

The CDR3 reads CASSSGQGAQPQHF. The CDR3 nucleotides are TGTGCCAGCAGTTCCGGACAGGGGGCTCAGCCCCAGCATTTT. The chain is built from TRBV28 and TRBJ1-5; 11 bases are a match to TRBD1. Germline V lookup: CDR1 MDHEN, CDR2 SYDVKM. Trimming at V came to 4 bases and at J to 6 bases, leaving 2 bases not matched to a gene. The CDR3 extends over 14 amino acids. Combining the CDR3 with reference TRBV28 and TRBJ1-5 gives the whole variable domain DVKVTQSSRYLVKRTGEKVFLECVQDMDHENMFWYRQDPGLGLRLIYFSYDVKMKEKGDIPEGYSVSREKKERFSLILESASTNQTSMYLCASSSGQGAQPQHFGDGTRLSIL.

V gene TRBV6-5 combines with J gene TRBJ2-1; 9 bases line up with TRBD2. J lost 8 bases, V lost 3 bases, and 5 bases had no gene match. The germline gives CDR1 MNHEY, CDR2 SVGAGI. This CDR3 spans 14 amino acids. This chain's CDR3 is CASSYSTSGHEQFF. Written as DNA, the CDR3 is TGTGCCAGCAGTTATTCCACTAGCGGGCATGAGCAGTTCTTC.

This clone appeared a single time. The genes are TRBV9 and TRBJ2-1; D possibly corresponds to TRBD2 (6 bases). Looked up from germline, CDR1 is SGDLS and CDR2 is YYNGEE. V was trimmed by 7 bases and J by 0 bases, leaving 11 bases between them. This CDR3 has 14 residues. The CDR3 region has the DNA TGTGCCAGCCAAACCGGGAGCTCCTACAATGAGCAGTTCTTC. Encoded protein: CASQTGSSYNEQFF.

J is TRBJ2-7 and V is TRBV28; the match to TRBD1 covers 10 bases. This CDR3 is 14 amino acids long. Trimming at V came to 5 bases and at J to 1 base, leaving 2 bases not matched to a gene. Germline CDR1 reads MDHEN; CDR2 reads SYDVKM. In DNA form, the CDR3 reads TGTGCCAGCAGTCGGACAGGGGGTTCCTACGAGCAGTACTTC. Protein product: CASSRTGGSYEQYF.

The chain joins TRBV5-6 to TRBJ2-1; possible D gene TRBD1, 6 bases. V lost 3 bases to trimming and J lost 9 bases, with 7 bases between them. Germline V gene sequence: CDR1 SGHDT, CDR2 YYEEEE. There are 11 residues in the CDR3. This chain's CDR3 is CASSSTGEQFF. CDR3 nucleotides: TGTGCCAGCAGCTCGACAGGTGAGCAGTTCTTC. Together with reference TRBV5-6 and TRBJ2-1, the CDR3 gives the full variable domain: DAGVTQSPTHLIKTRGQQVTLRCSPKSGHDTVSWYQQALGQGPQFIFQYYEEEERQRGNFPDRFSGHQFPNYSSELNVNALLLGDSALYLCASSSTGEQFFGPGTRLTVL.

The CDR3 DNA sequence: TGCGCCAGCAGACCGGGACAGCTAAGCTCTGGGGCCAACGTCCTGACTTTC. Translating gives CASRPGQLSSGANVLTF. The chain carries TRBV4-1 and TRBJ2-6, with 7 bases aligning to TRBD1. Germline assignment: CDR1 MGHRA and CDR2 YSYEKL. CDR3 length: 17 amino acids. Trimming took 6 bases from V and 0 from J; bases not matched to a gene: 8.

The rearrangement links TRBV5-1 to TRBJ2-6; the D gene could be TRBD1 or TRBD2 (5 bases each). This CDR3 region has 18 residues. Germline CDR1 is SGHRS and CDR2 is YFSETQ. The ends were cut back, 4 bases at V and 1 base at J, with 18 bases in the middle. CDR3 bases: TGCGCCAGCAGCGCTCGGGGCCCTGGGGTTTCTGGGGCCAACGTCCTGACTTTC. Translated, it gives CASSARGPGVSGANVLTF.

The rearrangement uses TRBV6-5 and TRBJ2-1; 9 positions match TRBD2. This CDR3 is built from 15 residues. After removal of 0 bases from V and 8 bases from J, the junction contained 5 bases not matched to a gene. Germline V lookup: CDR1 MNHEY, CDR2 SVGAGI. The CDR3 bases are TGTGCCAGCAGTTACTCGGGATCTAGCGGGGATGAGCAGTTCTTC. Translation: CASSYSGSSGDEQFF.

The CDR3 protein is CAWRSRMYNEQFF. The CDR3 DNA is TGTGCCTGGAGAAGTAGGATGTACAATGAGCAGTTCTTC. The chain links TRBV30 to TRBJ2-1; no definite D call. Trimming removed 3 bases from V and 4 bases from J, with 10 bases in between. Germline CDR1 is GTSNPN and CDR2 is SVGIG (reference sequence). The CDR3 extends over 13 amino acids. The variable domain in full, with the rest retrieved from reference TRBV30 and TRBJ2-1, is SQTIHQWPATLVQPVGSPLSLECTVEGTSNPNLYWYRQAAGRGLQLLFYSVGIGQISSEVPQNLSASRPQDRQFILSSKKLLLSDSGFYLCAWRSRMYNEQFFGPGTRLTVL.

V gene TRBV11-2 combines with J gene TRBJ2-5; 7 positions agree with TRBD2. The CDR3 has 14 residues. The V and J ends lost 3 bases and 4 bases, in that order; junction bases with no gene match: 5. From germline, CDR1 is SGHAT and CDR2 FQNNGV. CDR3 DNA sequence: TGTGCCAGCAGCTTCGGTCCGGGAGGAGAGACCCAGTACTTC. This codes for CASSFGPGGETQYF.

The chain combines TRBV28 with TRBJ1-6, with TRBD1 matching 9 bases. Germline CDR1 is MDHEN and CDR2 is SYDVKM. This CDR3 has 13 residues. CDR3 nucleotides: TGTCTAATACAGGGGGCTTGGAATTCACCCCTCCACTTT. It specifies CLIQGAWNSPLHF.

The chain joins TRBV28 to TRBJ2-7, with D tentatively TRBD1 (6 bases). Germline values: CDR1 MDHEN, CDR2 SYDVKM. CDR3 length: 14 residues. V was cut by 4 bases and J by 2 bases, with 12 bases left in between. CDR3 region: CASSYMTGAYEQYF. CDR3 nucleotides: TGTGCCAGCAGTTACATGACAGGTGCCTACGAGCAGTACTTC.

This clone showed up just once. This chain links TRBV28 with TRBJ2-1; D gene ambiguous. CDR3 length: 12 residues. Germline V CDR1 and CDR2: MDHEN, SYDVKM. The V and J ends lost 3 bases and 3 bases respectively, with 3 bases between them. The CDR3 region has the DNA TGTGCCAGCAGTTTTGGCTACAATGAGCAGTTCTTC. It is translated as CASSFGYNEQFF.

In this sample, this clone turned up once. This chain uses TRBV4-1 with TRBJ2-6; D is unresolved. Germline loops: CDR1 MGHRA, CDR2 YSYEKL. The V end was cut by 7 bases, the J end by 3 bases, with 13 bases between. This CDR3 is built from 15 residues. Here the CDR3 reads CASTISLGGANVLTF. In DNA, the CDR3 is TGCGCCAGCACGATCTCTCTGGGTGGGGCCAACGTCCTGACTTTC.

J is TRBJ2-7 and V is TRBV5-6; the D is unclear. Trimming left V 0 bases short and J 6 bases short, with 7 bases between. Germline-derived CDR1 and CDR2 are SGHDT and YYEEEE. This CDR3 is 12 amino acids long. CDR3 DNA: TGTGCCAGCAGCTTGGGGACGGGCGAGCAGTACTTC. This translates into CASSLGTGEQYF.

J is TRBJ2-1 and V is TRBV15; TRBD2 matches at 7 bases. The germline V gene encodes CDR1 LNHNV and CDR2 YYDKDF (reference sequence). CDR3 length equals 15 residues. Germline trimming cut 5 bases from V and 5 bases from J; bases unmatched to any gene: 9. The DNA for the CDR3 is TGTGCCACCAGCGCCCGGGGGGTTACACACAATGAGCAGTTCTTC. Its translation is CATSARGVTHNEQFF.

This rearrangement joins TRBV7-6 to TRBJ2-1; 11 positions match TRBD2. CDR3 size: 16 residues. Germline V gives CDR1 SGHVS, CDR2 FNYEAQ. V was pared by 3 bases and J by 9 bases, with 10 bases of the junction left unmatched. The CDR3 DNA follows: TGTGCCAGCAGCTTGGTTGTTAGCGGGGGGGCCAGTGAGCAGTTCTTC. As protein: CASSLVVSGGASEQFF.

The rearrangement joins TRBV27 to TRBJ1-2; D call uncertain. The CDR3 is made up of 15 amino acids. Trimming left V 7 bases short and J 5 bases short, with 20 bases between. The V gene's germline CDR1 is MNHEY and CDR2 SMNVEV (reference sequence). The CDR3 DNA follows: TGTGCCAGCACCCATCGGCCAGGATCGCGATATGGCTACACCTTC. As protein: CASTHRPGSRYGYTF.

This clone was recorded only once. V usage is TRBV4-3 and J usage is TRBJ1-5; 7 bases line up with TRBD1. CDR3 length equals 14 residues. With 3 bases clipped from V and 3 bases from J, the junction kept 2 bases outside the gene matches. The germline V gene encodes CDR1 LGHNA and CDR2 YSLEER. The DNA for the CDR3 is TGCGCCAGCAGCCAGGACAGGTACAATCAGCCCCAGCATTTT. The encoded protein is CASSQDRYNQPQHF.